These 20 T cell receptor beta chains were all obtained from the same sample, sequenced in a study of blood T cell repertoires in COVID-19. Profiling relied on immunoSEQ multiplex PCR, and the TCRdb table lists in-frame clones only, not all of them. Of approximately 93,000 clones listed, under 80% are singletons. Input material: peripheral blood. These receptor sequences come from a man between 65 and 80 years old with COVID-19, enrolled during active disease.

J is TRBJ2-7 and V is TRBV14; possible D gene TRBD1, 6 bases. Trimming removed 0 bases at V and 2 bases at J, with 20 bases between. Germline V CDR1 and CDR2: SGHDN, FVKESK. CDR3 length: 18 amino acids. The CDR3 here is CASSQDRAPDRLPYEQYF. The CDR3 nucleotides are TGTGCCAGCAGCCAAGATCGAGCCCCTGACAGGCTTCCCTACGAGCAGTACTTC.

V usage is TRBV28 and J usage is TRBJ1-1, with a possible D match to TRBD1 (5 bases). The CDR3 loop spans 14 amino acids. Trimming removed 9 bases at V and 1 base at J, with 15 bases between. Germline CDR1 reads MDHEN; CDR2 reads SYDVKM. Written as DNA, the CDR3 is TGTGCCAGTTCGGGGGGGTACGGGAACACTGAAGCTTTCTTT. It specifies CASSGGYGNTEAFF.

The CDR3 is CASSVTGSEETQYF. The CDR3 region has the DNA TGCGCCAGCAGCGTGACAGGGTCGGAAGAGACCCAGTACTTC. The chain links TRBV5-1 to TRBJ2-5, with TRBD1 matching over 7 bases. With 4 bases clipped from V and 3 bases from J, the junction kept 6 bases outside the gene matches. Germline V gene sequence: CDR1 SGHRS, CDR2 YFSETQ. CDR3 size: 14 residues.

This chain links TRBV7-2 with TRBJ2-3, with D perhaps matching TRBD2 (7 bases). The germline V gene has CDR1 SGHTA and CDR2 FQGNSA. Trimming cost V 3 bases and J 4 bases, with 11 bases left between them. There are 14 residues in the CDR3. CDR3: CASSFLGGADTQYF. CDR3 coding DNA: TGTGCCAGCAGCTTTTTAGGGGGGGCAGATACGCAGTATTTT.

This clone was recorded a few times. The genes are TRBV28 and TRBJ1-4, with 9 bases that match TRBD1. The CDR3 has 15 residues. Germline loops: CDR1 MDHEN, CDR2 SYDVKM. V lost 6 bases to trimming and J lost 4 bases; unmatched junction nucleotides: 6. The CDR3, as DNA: TGTGCCAGCAGGCCGACAGGGGGACTTAATGAAAAACTGTTTTTT. It translates to CASRPTGGLNEKLFF.

The chain links TRBV19 to TRBJ1-5; possibly TRBD1 for D (5 bases). This CDR3 spans 14 amino acids. Germline CDR1 LNHDA, CDR2 SQIVND (reference sequence). V was pared by 7 bases and J by 2 bases, with 12 bases between. CDR3 bases: TGTGCCAGTACCCCGGACAATCGCAATCAGCCCCAGCATTTT. It yields the protein CASTPDNRNQPQHF.

With regard to this clone: A junction end diverges from the germline sequence, so it may reflect a read error. The same CDR3 can be traced to other DNA sequences in this sample. The rearrangement uses TRBV11-2 and TRBJ2-1; TRBD1 might be the D (5 bases). This CDR3 comprises 15 residues. Looked up from germline, CDR1 is SGHAT and CDR2 is FQNNGV. The CDR3: CASSLRQLSYNEQFF. CDR3 nucleotide sequence: TGTGCTAGCAGCCTTAGACAGCTCTCCTACAATGAGCAGTTCTTC.

This sequence joins TRBV5-6 and TRBJ2-5; 10 nucleotides align to TRBD2. CDR3 size: 15 residues. V lost 2 bases to trimming and J lost 5 bases; unmatched junction nucleotides: 6. CDR1 is SGHDT, CDR2 YYEEEE, per germline. The CDR3 loop reads CASSLVAGGRETQYF. CDR3 DNA sequence: TGTGCCAGCAGCTTAGTAGCGGGAGGAAGGGAGACCCAGTACTTC.

This clone was seen a single time. This rearrangement joins TRBV28 to TRBJ2-1, with 8 positions matching TRBD1. Trimming at V came to 5 bases and at J to 3 bases, leaving 15 bases not matched to a gene. The germline V gene has CDR1 MDHEN and CDR2 SYDVKM. The CDR3 is made up of 18 amino acids. This CDR3 is CASSTQVGLDRVYNEQFF. The CDR3 DNA reads as TGTGCCAGCAGTACACAAGTAGGTCTGGACAGGGTCTACAATGAGCAGTTCTTC.

The V call is TRBV5-5, the J call TRBJ1-5; 10 nucleotides match TRBD1. The CDR3 extends over 15 amino acids. Per germline, CDR1 SGHKS and CDR2 YYEKEE (reference sequence). Losses at the gene ends were 4 bases for V and 3 bases for J; bases not matched to a gene: 4. The CDR3 coding sequence is TGTGCCAGCAGCCGACAGGGGGCATACAATCAGCCCCAGCATTTT. It codes for CASSRQGAYNQPQHF.

This clone was observed at least ten times. This chain uses TRBV28 with TRBJ1-2, with a possible D match to TRBD1 (6 bases). Germline loops: CDR1 MDHEN, CDR2 SYDVKM. The germline V and J ends were trimmed by 1 base and 7 bases, with 10 bases remaining between them. There are 13 residues in the CDR3. The DNA of the CDR3 is TGTGCCAGCAGTTTATTACAGGGCTCTGGCTACACCTTC. Translating it yields CASSLLQGSGYTF.

The chain recombines TRBV7-2 with TRBJ1-3; D gene unclear. Germline assignment: CDR1 SGHTA and CDR2 FQGNSA. CDR3 size: 17 residues. Trimming removed 3 bases from V and 2 bases from J, with 17 bases in between. Here the CDR3 DNA reads TGTGCCAGCAGCTTTAGATCCCGGCGGGATCCTGGAAACACCATATATTTT. Its translation: CASSFRSRRDPGNTIYF.

The chain is built from TRBV5-1 and TRBJ2-1, with D possibly matching TRBD1 (7 bases). Germline CDR1 and CDR2: SGHRS and YFSETQ. The CDR3 covers 13 residues. With 4 bases removed from V and 10 bases from J, the gap between germline ends came to 15 bases. DNA for the CDR3: TGCGCCAGCAGCAGGCCCCCAGGGGGGGAGCAGTTCTTC. Translated: CASSRPPGGEQFF.

The chain joins TRBV18 to TRBJ2-3, with D hard to call. The germline gives CDR1 KGHSH, CDR2 LQKENI. The CDR3 length is 14 residues. V lost 3 bases to trimming and J lost 3 bases, with 10 bases between them. In DNA form, the CDR3 reads TGTGCCAGCTCACCCAGTTTCCCGACAGATACGCAGTATTTT. This encodes CASSPSFPTDTQYF.

This chain uses TRBV5-4 with TRBJ1-2, with D possibly TRBD1 on 5 matching bases. The V end was cut by 1 base, the J end by 1 base, with 11 bases between. Germline V lookup: CDR1 SGHNT, CDR2 YYREEE (reference sequence). There are 15 residues in the CDR3. The DNA of the CDR3 is TGTGCCAGCAGCTTGTCTGGCAGGGATAACTATGGCTACACCTTC. This encodes CASSLSGRDNYGYTF.

Ten or more counts support this clone. The chain links TRBV24-1 to TRBJ1-1; 7 nucleotides line up with TRBD1. Per germline, CDR1 KGHDR and CDR2 SFDVKD. Unmatched junction bases numbered 5, after V lost 4 bases and J lost 7 bases. This CDR3 region has 13 residues. The CDR3 nucleotides read TGTGCCACCAGTGAGTCGGGACAGTTTGAAGCTTTCTTT. This sequence encodes CATSESGQFEAFF.

The chain combines TRBV3-1 (or the pseudogene TRBV3-2) with TRBJ2-1; 9 bases are a match to TRBD2. Trimming cost V 5 bases and J 6 bases; bases outside gene matches: 5. This CDR3 is 14 amino acids long. Germline V gene sequence: CDR1 LGHDT, CDR2 YNNKEL (reference sequence). The CDR3 DNA reads as TGTGCCAGCAGCGGGGGACTAGCTTCCAATGAGCAGTTCTTC. Encoded protein: CASSGGLASNEQFF.

The chain carries TRBV13 and TRBJ2-7; D ambiguous. Between the trimmed V and J ends, which lost 0 bases and 0 bases, there was a span of 3 bases. Germline-derived CDR1 and CDR2 are PRHDT and FYEKMQ (reference sequence). The length of the CDR3 is 13 residues. This CDR3 is CASSLGFSYEQYF. The CDR3, as DNA: TGTGCCAGCAGCTTAGGCTTCTCCTACGAGCAGTACTTC.

The genes are TRBV7-2 and TRBJ2-4; D perhaps matches TRBD1 (6 bases). The CDR3 totals 14 residues. CDR1 is SGHTA and CDR2 is FQGNSA in the germline V gene. The V and J ends lost 5 bases and 3 bases respectively, with 11 bases between them. The CDR3 loop reads CASSQGHLKNIQYF. DNA for the CDR3: TGTGCCAGCAGCCAGGGACACCTCAAAAACATTCAGTACTTC.

V gene TRBV6-5 combines with J gene TRBJ2-7; 9 bases line up with TRBD2. This CDR3 spans 15 amino acids. CDR1 and CDR2 from the germline V gene are MNHEY and SVGAGI. J was trimmed by 3 bases and V by 7 bases; bases with no gene match: 10. CDR3 in amino acids: CASTPWREGSYEQYF. The CDR3 bases are TGTGCCAGCACCCCCTGGCGGGAGGGAAGCTACGAGCAGTACTTC.